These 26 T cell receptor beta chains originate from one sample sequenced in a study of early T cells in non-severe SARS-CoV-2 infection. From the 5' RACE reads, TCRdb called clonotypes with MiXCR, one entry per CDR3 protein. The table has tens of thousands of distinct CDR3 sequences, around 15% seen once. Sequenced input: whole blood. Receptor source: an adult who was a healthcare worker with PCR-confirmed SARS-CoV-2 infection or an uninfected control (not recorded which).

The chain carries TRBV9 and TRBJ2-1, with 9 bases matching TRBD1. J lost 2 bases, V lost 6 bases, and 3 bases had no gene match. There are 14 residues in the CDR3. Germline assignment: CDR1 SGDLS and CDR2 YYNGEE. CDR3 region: CASTRTGAYNEQFF. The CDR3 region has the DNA TGTGCCAGCACACGGACAGGGGCCTACAATGAGCAGTTCTTC.

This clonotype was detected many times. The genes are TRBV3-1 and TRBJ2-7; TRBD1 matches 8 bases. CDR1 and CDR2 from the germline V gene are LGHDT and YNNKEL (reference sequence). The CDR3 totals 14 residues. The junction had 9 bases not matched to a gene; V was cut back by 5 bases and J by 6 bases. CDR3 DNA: TGTGCCAGCAGCGGGACAGGCTTCACGGGCGAGCAGTACTTC. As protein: CASSGTGFTGEQYF.

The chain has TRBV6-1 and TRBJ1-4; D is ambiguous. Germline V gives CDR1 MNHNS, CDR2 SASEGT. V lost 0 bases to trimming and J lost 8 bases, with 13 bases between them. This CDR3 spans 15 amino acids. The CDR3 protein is CASSEAIGVGEKLFF. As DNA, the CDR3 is TGTGCCAGCAGTGAAGCGATAGGTGTGGGAGAAAAACTGTTTTTT.

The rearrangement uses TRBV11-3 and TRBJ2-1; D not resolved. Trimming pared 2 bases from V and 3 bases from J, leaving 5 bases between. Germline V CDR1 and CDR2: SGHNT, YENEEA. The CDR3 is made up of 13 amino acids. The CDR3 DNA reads TGTGCCAGCAGCTTATCCTTCTACAATGAGCAGTTCTTC. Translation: CASSLSFYNEQFF.

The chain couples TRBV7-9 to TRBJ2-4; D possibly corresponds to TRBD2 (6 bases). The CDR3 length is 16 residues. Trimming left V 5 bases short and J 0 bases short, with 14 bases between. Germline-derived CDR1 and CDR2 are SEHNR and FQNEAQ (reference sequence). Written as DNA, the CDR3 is TGTGCCAGCAGCCCCGGAGGGGTTCTAGCCAAAAACATTCAGTACTTC. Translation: CASSPGGVLAKNIQYF.

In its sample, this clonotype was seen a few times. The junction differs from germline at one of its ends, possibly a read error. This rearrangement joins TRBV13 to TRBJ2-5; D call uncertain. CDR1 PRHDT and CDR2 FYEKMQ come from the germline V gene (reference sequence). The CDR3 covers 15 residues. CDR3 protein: CANSPDPGPQETQYF. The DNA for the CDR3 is TGTGCCAACAGCCCAGACCCGGGCCCGCAAGAGACCCAGTACTTC. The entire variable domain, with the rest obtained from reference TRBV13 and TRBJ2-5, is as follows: AAGVIQSPRHLIKEKRETATLKCYPIPRHDTVYWYQQGPGQDPQFLISFYEKMQSDKGSIPDRFSAQQFSDYHSELNMSSLELGDSALYFCANSPDPGPQETQYFGPGTRLLVL.

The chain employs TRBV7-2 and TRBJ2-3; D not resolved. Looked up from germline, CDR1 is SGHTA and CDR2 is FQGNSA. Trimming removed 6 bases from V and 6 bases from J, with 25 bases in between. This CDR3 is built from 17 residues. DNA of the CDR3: TGTGCCAGCAGGCAACCACGTCCTAGGGTCGGAGACGATACGCAGTATTTT. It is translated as CASRQPRPRVGDDTQYF.

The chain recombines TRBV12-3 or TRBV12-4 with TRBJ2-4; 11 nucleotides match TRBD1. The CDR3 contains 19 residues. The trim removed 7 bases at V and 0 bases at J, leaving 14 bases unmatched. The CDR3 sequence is CASTAGQGAYRLAKNIQYF. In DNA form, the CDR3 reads TGTGCCAGCACCGCAGGACAGGGGGCTTACAGACTAGCCAAAAACATTCAGTACTTC.

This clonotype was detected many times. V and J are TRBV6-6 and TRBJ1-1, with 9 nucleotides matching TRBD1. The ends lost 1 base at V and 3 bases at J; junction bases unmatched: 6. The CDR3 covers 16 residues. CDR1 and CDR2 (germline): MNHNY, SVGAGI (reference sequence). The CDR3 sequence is CASSYYPGQGYTEAFF. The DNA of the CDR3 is TGTGCCAGCAGTTACTATCCGGGACAGGGTTACACTGAAGCTTTCTTT.

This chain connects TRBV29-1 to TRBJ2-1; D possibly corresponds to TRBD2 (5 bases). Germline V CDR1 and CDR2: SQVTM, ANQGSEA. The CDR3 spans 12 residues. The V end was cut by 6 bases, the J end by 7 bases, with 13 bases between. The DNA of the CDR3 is TGCAGCGTCTATGCCCCGGGGAATGAGCAGTTCTTC. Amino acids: CSVYAPGNEQFF.

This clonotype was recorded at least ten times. In DNA form, the CDR3 reads TGTGCCAGCAGCACCGAACCCGACGGTAACACCGGGGAGCTGTTTTTT. Translated, it gives CASSTEPDGNTGELFF. V and J are TRBV7-2 and TRBJ2-2; D unclear. Between the trimmed V and J ends, which lost 5 bases and 2 bases, there was a span of 15 bases. The CDR3 runs to 16 residues. CDR1 and CDR2 (germline): SGHTA, FQGNSA.

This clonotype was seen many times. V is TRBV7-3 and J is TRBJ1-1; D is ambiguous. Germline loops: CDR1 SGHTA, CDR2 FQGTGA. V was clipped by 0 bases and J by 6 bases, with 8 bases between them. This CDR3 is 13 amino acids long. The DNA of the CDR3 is TGTGCCAGCAGCTTAACGGTCACCTCTGAAGCTTTCTTT. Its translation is CASSLTVTSEAFF.

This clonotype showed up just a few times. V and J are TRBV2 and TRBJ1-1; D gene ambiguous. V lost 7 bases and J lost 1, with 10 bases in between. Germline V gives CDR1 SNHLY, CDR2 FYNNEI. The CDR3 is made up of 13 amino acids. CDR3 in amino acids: CASTQRKNTEAFF. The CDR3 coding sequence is TGTGCCAGCACTCAACGGAAGAACACTGAAGCTTTCTTT.

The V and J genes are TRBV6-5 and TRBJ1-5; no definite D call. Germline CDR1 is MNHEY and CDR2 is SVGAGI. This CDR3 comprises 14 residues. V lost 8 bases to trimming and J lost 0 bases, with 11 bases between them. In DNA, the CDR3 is TGTGCCAGCGGAAAAGCAAATAGCAATCAGCCCCAGCATTTT. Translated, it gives CASGKANSNQPQHF.

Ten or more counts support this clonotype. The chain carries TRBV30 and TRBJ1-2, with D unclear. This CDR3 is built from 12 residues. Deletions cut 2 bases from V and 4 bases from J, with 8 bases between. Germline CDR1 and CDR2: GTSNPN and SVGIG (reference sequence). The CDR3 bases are TGTGCCTGGAGTCCGGGGTCCTATGGCTACACCTTC. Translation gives CAWSPGSYGYTF.

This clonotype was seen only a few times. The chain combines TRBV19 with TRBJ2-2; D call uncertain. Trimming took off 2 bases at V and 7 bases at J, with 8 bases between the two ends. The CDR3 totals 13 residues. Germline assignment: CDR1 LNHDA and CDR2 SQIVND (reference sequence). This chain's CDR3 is CASSIRAGGELFF. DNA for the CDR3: TGTGCCAGTAGTATACGGGCCGGCGGGGAGCTGTTTTTT.

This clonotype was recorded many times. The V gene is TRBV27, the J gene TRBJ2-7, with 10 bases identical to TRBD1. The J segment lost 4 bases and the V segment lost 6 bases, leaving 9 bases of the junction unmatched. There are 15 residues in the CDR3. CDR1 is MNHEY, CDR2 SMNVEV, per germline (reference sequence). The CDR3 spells CASSNLPGQGYEQYF. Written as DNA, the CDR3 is TGTGCCAGCAGCAACCTCCCGGGACAGGGGTACGAGCAGTACTTC.

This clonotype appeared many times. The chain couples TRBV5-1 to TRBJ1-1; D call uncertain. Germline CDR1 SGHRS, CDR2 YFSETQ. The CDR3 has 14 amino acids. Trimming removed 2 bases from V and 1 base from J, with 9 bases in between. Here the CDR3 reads CASSFGVPNTEAFF. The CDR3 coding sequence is TGCGCCAGCAGCTTTGGGGTTCCGAACACTGAAGCTTTCTTT.

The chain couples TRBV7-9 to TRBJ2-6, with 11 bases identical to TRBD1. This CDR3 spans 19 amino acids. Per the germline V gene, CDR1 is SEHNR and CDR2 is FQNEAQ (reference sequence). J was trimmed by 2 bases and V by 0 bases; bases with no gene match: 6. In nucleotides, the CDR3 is TGTGCCAGCAGCTTAGCGGACAGGGGGCGAGCTCCTGGGGCCAACGTCCTGACTTTC. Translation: CASSLADRGRAPGANVLTF.

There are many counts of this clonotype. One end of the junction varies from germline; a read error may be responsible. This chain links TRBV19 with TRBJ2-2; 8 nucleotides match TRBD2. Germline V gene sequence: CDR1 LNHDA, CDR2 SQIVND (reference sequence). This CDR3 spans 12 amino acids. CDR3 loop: CASSISSGQLFF. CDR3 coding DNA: TGTGCCAGTAGTATATCTAGCGGGCAGCTGTTTTTT.

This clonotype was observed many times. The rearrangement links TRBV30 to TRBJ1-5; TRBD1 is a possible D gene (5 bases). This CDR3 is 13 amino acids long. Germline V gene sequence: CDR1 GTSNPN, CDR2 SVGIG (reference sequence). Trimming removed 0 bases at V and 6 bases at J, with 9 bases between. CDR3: CAWSVGGGQPQHF. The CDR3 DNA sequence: TGTGCCTGGAGTGTGGGTGGGGGTCAGCCCCAGCATTTT.

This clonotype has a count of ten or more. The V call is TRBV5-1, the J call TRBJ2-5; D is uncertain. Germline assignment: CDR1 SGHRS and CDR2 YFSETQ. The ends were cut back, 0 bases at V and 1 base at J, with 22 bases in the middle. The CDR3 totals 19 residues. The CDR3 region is CASSLAGLESGPFQETQYF. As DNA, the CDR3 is TGCGCCAGCAGCTTGGCCGGGCTGGAGTCCGGACCGTTCCAAGAGACCCAGTACTTC.

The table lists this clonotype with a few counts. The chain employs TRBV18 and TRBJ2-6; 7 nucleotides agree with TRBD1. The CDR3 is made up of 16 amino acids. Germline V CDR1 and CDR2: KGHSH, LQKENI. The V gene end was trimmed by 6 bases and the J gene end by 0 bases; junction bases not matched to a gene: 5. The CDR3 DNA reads TGTGCCAGCTCCCGGGGACAGTACTCTGGGGCCAACGTCCTGACTTTC. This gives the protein CASSRGQYSGANVLTF.

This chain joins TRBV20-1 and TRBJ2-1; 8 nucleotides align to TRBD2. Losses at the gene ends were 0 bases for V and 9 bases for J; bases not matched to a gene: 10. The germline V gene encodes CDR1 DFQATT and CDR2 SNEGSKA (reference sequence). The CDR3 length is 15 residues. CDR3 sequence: CSARDPGEAGAEQFF. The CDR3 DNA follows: TGCAGTGCTAGAGACCCGGGGGAAGCGGGGGCTGAGCAGTTCTTC.

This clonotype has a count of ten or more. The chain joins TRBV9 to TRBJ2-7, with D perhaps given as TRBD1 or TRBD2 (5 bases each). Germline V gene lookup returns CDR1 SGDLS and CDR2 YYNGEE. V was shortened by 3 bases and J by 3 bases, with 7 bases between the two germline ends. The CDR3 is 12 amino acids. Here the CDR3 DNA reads TGTGCCAGCAGCGGGGACGGCTACGAGCAGTACTTC. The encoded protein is CASSGDGYEQYF.

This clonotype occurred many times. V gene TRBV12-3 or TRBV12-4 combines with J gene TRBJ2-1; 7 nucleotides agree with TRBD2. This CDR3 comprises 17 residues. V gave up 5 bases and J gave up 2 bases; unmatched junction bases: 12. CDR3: CASSPGAGLAAYNEQFF. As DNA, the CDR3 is TGTGCCAGCAGTCCCGGGGCGGGGCTAGCGGCCTACAATGAGCAGTTCTTC.